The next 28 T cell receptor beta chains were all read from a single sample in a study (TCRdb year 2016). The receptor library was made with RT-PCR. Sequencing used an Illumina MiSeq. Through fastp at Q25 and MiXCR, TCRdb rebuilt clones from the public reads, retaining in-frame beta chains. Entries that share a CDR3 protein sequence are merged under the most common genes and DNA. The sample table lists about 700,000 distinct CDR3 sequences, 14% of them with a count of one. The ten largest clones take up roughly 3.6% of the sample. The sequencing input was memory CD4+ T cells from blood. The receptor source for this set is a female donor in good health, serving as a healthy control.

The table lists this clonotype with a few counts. The CDR3 bases are TGCGCCACTTCGCCCGGAGCCCTACGCTATGAGCAGTTCTTC. This codes for CATSPGALRYEQFF. The V call is TRBV5-1, the J call TRBJ2-1; D is unresolved. Germline V gene data show CDR1 as SGHRS and CDR2 as YFSETQ. The CDR3 sequence is 14 residues long. Trimming pared 9 bases from V and 8 bases from J, leaving 21 bases between.

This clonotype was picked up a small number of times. CDR3 protein: CASRRSSGRGETQYF. Written as DNA, the CDR3 is TGTGCCAGCAGAAGGAGTAGCGGGAGAGGGGAGACCCAGTACTTC. The rearrangement joins TRBV3-1 to TRBJ2-5, with TRBD2 identical over 9 bases. The CDR3 covers 15 residues. Per the germline V gene, CDR1 is LGHDT and CDR2 is YNNKEL (reference sequence). The ends lost 6 bases at V and 5 bases at J; junction bases unmatched: 10.

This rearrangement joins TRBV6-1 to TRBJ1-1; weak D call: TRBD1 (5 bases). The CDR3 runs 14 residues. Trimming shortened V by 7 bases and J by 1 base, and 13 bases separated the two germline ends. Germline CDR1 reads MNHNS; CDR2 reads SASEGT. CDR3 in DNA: TGTGCCAGCAATCTCTGGGGGTGGAACACTGAAGCTTTCTTT. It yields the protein CASNLWGWNTEAFF.

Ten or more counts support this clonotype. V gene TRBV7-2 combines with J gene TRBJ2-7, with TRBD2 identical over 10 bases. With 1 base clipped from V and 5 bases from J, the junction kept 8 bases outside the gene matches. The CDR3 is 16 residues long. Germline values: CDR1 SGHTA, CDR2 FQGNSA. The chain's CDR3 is CASSLGLAGAMDEQYF. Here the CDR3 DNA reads TGTGCCAGCAGCTTAGGTCTAGCGGGAGCTATGGACGAGCAGTACTTC. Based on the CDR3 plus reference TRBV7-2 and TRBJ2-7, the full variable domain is GAGVSQSPSNKVTEKGKDVELRCDPISGHTALYWYRQSLGQGLEFLIYFQGNSAPDKSGLPSDRFSAERTGGSVSTLTIQRTQQEDSAVYLCASSLGLAGAMDEQYFGPGTRLTVT.

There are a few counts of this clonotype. CDR3 amino acids: CASSSLLGQLSAGTQYF. CDR3 sequence (DNA): TGCGCCAGCAGCTCCCTGTTAGGACAGTTAAGTGCAGGGACCCAGTACTTC. The rearrangement uses TRBV5-1 and TRBJ2-5; D perhaps matches TRBD1 (6 bases). V was shortened by 3 bases and J by 7 bases, with 25 bases between the two germline ends. This CDR3 has 17 residues. Germline V gives CDR1 SGHRS, CDR2 YFSETQ.

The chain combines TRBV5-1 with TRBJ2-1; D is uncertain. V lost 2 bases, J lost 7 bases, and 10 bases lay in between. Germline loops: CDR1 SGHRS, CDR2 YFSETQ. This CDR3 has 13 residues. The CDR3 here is CASSFTNGNEQFF. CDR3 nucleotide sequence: TGCGCCAGCAGCTTTACTAATGGAAATGAGCAGTTCTTC.

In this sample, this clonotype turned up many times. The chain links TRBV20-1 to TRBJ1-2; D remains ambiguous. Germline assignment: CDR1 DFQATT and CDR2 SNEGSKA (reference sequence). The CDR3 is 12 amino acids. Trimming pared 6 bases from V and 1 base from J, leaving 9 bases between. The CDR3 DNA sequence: TGCAGTGCCCCCGAAGATAACTATGGCTACACCTTC. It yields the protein CSAPEDNYGYTF.

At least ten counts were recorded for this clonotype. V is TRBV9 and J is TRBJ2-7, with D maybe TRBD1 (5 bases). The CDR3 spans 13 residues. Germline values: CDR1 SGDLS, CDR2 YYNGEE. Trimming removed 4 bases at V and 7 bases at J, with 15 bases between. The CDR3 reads CASSPQGFEEQYF. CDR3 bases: TGTGCCAGCAGCCCCCAGGGTTTCGAAGAGCAGTACTTC.

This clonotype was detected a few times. CDR3 residues: CASSLYSGGETQYF. CDR3 coding DNA: TGTGCCAGCAGCTTATACTCCGGGGGGGAGACCCAGTACTTC. The chain recombines TRBV7-2 with TRBJ2-5; 7 bases align to TRBD2. V lost 2 bases and J lost 5; bases outside the gene matches: 5. This CDR3 comprises 14 residues. The germline gives CDR1 SGHTA, CDR2 FQGNSA. Using reference TRBV7-2 and TRBJ2-5 for the parts outside the CDR3, the full variable domain is GAGVSQSPSNKVTEKGKDVELRCDPISGHTALYWYRQSLGQGLEFLIYFQGNSAPDKSGLPSDRFSAERTGGSVSTLTIQRTQQEDSAVYLCASSLYSGGETQYFGPGTRLLVL.

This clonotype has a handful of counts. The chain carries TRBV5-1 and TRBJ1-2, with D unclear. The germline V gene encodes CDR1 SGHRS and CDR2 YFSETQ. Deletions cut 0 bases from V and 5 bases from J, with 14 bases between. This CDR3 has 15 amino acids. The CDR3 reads CASSLVGVQTYGYTF. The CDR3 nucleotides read TGCGCCAGCAGCTTGGTTGGGGTACAAACATATGGCTACACCTTC.

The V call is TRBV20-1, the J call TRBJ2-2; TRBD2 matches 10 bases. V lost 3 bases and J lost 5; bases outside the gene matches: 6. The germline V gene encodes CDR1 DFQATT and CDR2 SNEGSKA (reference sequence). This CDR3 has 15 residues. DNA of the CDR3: TGCAGTGCTAGGCTAGCGGGAGTACGAACCGGGGAGCTGTTTTTT. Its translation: CSARLAGVRTGELFF.

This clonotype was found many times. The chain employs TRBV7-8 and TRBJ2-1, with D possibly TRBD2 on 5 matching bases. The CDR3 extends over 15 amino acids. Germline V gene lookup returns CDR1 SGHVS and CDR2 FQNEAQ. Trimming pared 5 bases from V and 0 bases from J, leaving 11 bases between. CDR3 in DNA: TGTGCCAGCAGCCGAGCGGTAAGCTCCTACAATGAGCAGTTCTTC. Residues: CASSRAVSSYNEQFF.

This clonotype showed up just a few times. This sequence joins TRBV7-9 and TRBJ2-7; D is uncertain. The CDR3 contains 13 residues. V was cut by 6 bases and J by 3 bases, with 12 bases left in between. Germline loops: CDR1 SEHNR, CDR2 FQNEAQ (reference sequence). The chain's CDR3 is CASSRPPVYEQYF. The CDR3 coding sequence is TGTGCCAGCAGTCGACCACCTGTCTACGAGCAGTACTTC.

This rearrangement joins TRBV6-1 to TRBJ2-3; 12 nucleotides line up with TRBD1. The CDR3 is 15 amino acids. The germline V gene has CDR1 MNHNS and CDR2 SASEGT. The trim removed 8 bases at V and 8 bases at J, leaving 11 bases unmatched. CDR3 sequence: CASVPGTGGRGTQYF. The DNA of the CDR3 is TGTGCCAGCGTACCCGGGACAGGGGGCAGGGGTACGCAGTATTTT.

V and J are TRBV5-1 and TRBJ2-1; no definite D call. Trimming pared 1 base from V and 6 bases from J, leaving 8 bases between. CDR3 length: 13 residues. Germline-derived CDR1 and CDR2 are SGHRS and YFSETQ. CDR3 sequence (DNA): TGCGCCAGCAGCTTGACAGAAACCAATGAGCAGTTCTTC. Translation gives CASSLTETNEQFF.

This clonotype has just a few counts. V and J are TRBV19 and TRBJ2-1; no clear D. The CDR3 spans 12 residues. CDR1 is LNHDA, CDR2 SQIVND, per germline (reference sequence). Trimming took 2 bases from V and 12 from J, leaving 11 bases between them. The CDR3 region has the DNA TGTGCCAGTAGTATAAATCAAAATTCGCAGTTCTTC. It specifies CASSINQNSQFF.

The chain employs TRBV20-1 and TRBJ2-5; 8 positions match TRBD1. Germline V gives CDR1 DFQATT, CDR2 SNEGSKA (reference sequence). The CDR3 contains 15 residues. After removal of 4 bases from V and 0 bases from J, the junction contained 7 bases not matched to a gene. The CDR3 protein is CSATPGTGYQETQYF. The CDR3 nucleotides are TGCAGTGCTACCCCTGGGACAGGTTACCAAGAGACCCAGTACTTC.

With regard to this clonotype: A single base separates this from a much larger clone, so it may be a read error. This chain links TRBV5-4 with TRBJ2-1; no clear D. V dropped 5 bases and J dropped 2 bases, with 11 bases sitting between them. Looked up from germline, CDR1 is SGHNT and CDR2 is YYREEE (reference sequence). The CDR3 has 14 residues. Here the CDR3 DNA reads TGTGCCAGCAGGGGGTACCGTGCCTACAATGAGCAGTTCTTC. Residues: CASRGYRAYNEQFF.

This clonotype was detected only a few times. CDR3: CASRKQATGELFF. DNA for the CDR3: TGTGCCAGCAGAAAACAGGCCACCGGGGAGCTGTTTTTT. V usage is TRBV7-6 and J usage is TRBJ2-2, with TRBD1 as a possible D gene (5 bases). V lost 6 bases to trimming and J lost 4 bases, with 9 bases between them. This CDR3 spans 13 amino acids. In germline, CDR1 is SGHVS, CDR2 FNYEAQ.

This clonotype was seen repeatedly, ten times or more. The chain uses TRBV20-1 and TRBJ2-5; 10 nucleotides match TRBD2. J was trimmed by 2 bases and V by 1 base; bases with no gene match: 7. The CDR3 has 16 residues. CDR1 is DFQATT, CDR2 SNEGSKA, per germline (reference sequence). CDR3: CSARGEASGGQETQYF. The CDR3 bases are TGCAGTGCTAGAGGGGAGGCTAGCGGGGGTCAAGAGACCCAGTACTTC.

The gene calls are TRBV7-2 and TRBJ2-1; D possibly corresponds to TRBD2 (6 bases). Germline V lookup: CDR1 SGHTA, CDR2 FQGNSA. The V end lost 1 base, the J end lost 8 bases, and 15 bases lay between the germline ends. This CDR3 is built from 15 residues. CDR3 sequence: CASSLGAGLADEQFF. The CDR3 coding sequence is TGTGCCAGCAGCTTAGGGGCGGGACTGGCCGATGAGCAGTTCTTC.

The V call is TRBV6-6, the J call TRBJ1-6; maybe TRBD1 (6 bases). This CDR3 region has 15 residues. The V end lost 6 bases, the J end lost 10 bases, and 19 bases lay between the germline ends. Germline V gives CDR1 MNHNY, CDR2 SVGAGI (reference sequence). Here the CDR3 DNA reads TGTGCCAGCAGCCCTCCCCCACAGGGAGGGTCACCCCTCCACTTT. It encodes CASSPPPQGGSPLHF.

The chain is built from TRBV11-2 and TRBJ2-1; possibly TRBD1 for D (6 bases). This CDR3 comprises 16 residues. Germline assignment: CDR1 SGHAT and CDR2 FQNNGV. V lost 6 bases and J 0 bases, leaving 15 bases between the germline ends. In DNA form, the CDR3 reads TGTGCCAGCAGAAAAAAGGGGGAGAGCTCCTACAATGAGCAGTTCTTC. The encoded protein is CASRKKGESSYNEQFF.

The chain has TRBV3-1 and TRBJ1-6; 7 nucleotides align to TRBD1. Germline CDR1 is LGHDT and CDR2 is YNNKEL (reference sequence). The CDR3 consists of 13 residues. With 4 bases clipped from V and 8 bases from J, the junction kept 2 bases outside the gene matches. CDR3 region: CASSRQGDSPLHF. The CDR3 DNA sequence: TGTGCCAGCAGCCGACAGGGTGATTCACCCCTCCACTTT.

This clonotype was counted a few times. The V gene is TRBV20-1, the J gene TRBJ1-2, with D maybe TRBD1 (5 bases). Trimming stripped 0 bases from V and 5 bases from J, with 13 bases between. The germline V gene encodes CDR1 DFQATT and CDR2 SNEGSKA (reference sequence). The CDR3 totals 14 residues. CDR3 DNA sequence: TGCAGTGCTAGAGAAACGGGGGGGGAATATGGCTACACCTTC. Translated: CSARETGGEYGYTF.

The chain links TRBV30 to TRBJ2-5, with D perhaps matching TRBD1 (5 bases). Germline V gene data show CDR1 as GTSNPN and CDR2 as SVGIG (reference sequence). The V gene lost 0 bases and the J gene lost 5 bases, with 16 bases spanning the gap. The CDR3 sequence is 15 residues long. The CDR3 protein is CAWSVVRTNRETQYF. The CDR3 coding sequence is TGTGCCTGGAGTGTCGTTAGGACAAATCGGGAGACCCAGTACTTC.

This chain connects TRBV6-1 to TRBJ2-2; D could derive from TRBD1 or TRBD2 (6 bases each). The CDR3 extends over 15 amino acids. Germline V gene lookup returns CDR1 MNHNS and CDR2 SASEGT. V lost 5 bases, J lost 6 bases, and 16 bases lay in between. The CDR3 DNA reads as TGTGCCAGCAGTAAGAGAGGGGGGAGTGCCGGGGAGCTGTTTTTT. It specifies CASSKRGGSAGELFF.

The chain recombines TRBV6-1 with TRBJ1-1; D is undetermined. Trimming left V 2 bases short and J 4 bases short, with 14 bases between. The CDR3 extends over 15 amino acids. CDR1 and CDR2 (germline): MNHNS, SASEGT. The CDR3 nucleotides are TGTGCCAGCAGTGAATACGGCCCCCGAGGCACTGAAGCTTTCTTT. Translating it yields CASSEYGPRGTEAFF.